The 7 T cell receptor beta chains in this list originate from one sample, sequenced in a study of T-cell memory formation after mild COVID-19 (TCRdb year 2021). Library method: 5' RACE. TCRdb lists the instrument as Illumina NovaSeq 6000. The public reads were reprocessed in TCRdb via fastp at Q25 and MiXCR, keeping in-frame beta chains. For every CDR3 protein sequence, its rows merge into one entry that carries the most common genes and DNA. Recorded for this sample are about 34,000 distinct CDR3 sequences; 7.7% of them occurred a single time. The ten largest clones add up to 29% of the sample. The specimen sequenced was PBMCs or a T cell subset sorted from them (not recorded which). These receptors originate from a young man who had mild COVID-19 (a few samples of this study predate the infection). The sample titles of this study are shuffled in the database, so cell type and time point are left out; the donor was told from shared clones.

This clonotype came up a few times. The chain recombines TRBV12-3 or TRBV12-4 with TRBJ2-2; 8 bases match TRBD1. The CDR3 is made up of 18 amino acids. The V gene end was trimmed by 6 bases and the J gene end by 2 bases; junction bases not matched to a gene: 14. The chain's CDR3 is CASSPTEGRGLNTGELFF. The CDR3 region has the DNA TGTGCCAGCAGCCCTACGGAGGGCAGGGGGCTAAACACCGGGGAGCTGTTTTTT.

In its sample, this clonotype ranks as medium-sized. The chain recombines TRBV27 with TRBJ2-1; 13 bases line up with TRBD2. V trimming: 5 bases; J trimming: 2 bases; junction bases outside the gene matches: 9. Germline values: CDR1 MNHEY, CDR2 SMNVEV (reference sequence). There are 18 residues in the CDR3. CDR3 DNA: TGTGCCAGCAGTGCTGGGACTAGCGGGGAGACACCCTACAATGAGCAGTTCTTC. Translation: CASSAGTSGETPYNEQFF.

This clonotype was seen only a few times. DNA for the CDR3: TGTGCCAGCATTTGGACAGTAGGTGAAGCTTTCTTT. Translated, it gives CASIWTVGEAFF. The chain has TRBV6-1 and TRBJ1-1, with D perhaps matching TRBD1 (6 bases). There are 12 residues in the CDR3. The germline V and J ends were trimmed by 7 bases and 7 bases, with 13 bases remaining between them. Germline loops: CDR1 MNHNS, CDR2 SASEGT.

This clonotype came up many times. CDR3: CSATTRYEQYF. CDR3 bases: TGCAGTGCTACGACTAGATACGAGCAGTACTTC. The chain couples TRBV20-1 to TRBJ2-7; D is perhaps TRBD2 (6 bases). V gave up 4 bases and J gave up 4 bases, with 8 bases separating them. This CDR3 region has 11 residues. Germline CDR1 and CDR2: DFQATT and SNEGSKA (reference sequence).

This clonotype occurred many times. The rearrangement links TRBV2 to TRBJ2-1; maybe TRBD2 (7 bases). Germline CDR1 and CDR2: SNHLY and FYNNEI. The CDR3 spans 12 residues. V shed 6 bases and J shed 8 bases, with 11 bases lying between them. CDR3 bases: TGTGCCAGCAGGAGGGGGGGGGATGAGCAGTTCTTC. As protein: CASRRGGDEQFF.

V is TRBV6-4 and J is TRBJ2-7; TRBD1 agrees at 8 bases. The junction had 7 bases not matched to a gene; V was cut back by 5 bases and J by 4 bases. This CDR3 contains 14 residues. In germline, CDR1 is MRHNA, CDR2 SNTAGT. The CDR3 loop is CASSPGTGSYEQYF. The CDR3 DNA follows: TGTGCCAGCAGTCCCGGGACAGGATCTTACGAGCAGTACTTC.

This clonotype showed up just a few times. CDR3 region: CASSPGQGDGGYTF. The CDR3 DNA follows: TGTGCCAGCTCACCAGGACAGGGGGATGGAGGCTACACCTTC. The V and J genes are TRBV18 and TRBJ1-2, with 10 bases matching TRBD1. The J segment lost 8 bases and the V segment lost 2 bases, leaving 5 bases of the junction unmatched. The germline V gene encodes CDR1 KGHSH and CDR2 LQKENI. The CDR3 contains 14 residues.